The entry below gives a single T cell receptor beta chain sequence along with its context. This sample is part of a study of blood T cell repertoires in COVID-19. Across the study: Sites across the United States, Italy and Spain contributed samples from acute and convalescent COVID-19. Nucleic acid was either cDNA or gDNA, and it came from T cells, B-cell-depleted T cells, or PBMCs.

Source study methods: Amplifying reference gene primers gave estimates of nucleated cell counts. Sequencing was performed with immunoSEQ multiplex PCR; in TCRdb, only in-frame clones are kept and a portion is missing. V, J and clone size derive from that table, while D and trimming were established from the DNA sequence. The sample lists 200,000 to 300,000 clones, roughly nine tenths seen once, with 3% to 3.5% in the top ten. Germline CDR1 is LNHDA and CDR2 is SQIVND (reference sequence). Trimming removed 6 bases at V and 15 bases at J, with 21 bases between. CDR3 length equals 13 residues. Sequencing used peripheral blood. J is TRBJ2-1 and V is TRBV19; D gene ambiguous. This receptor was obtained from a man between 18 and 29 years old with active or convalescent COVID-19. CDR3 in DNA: TGTGCCAGTAGCCTCACCCGGGTTGCCTCCCCGTTCTTC. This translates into CASSLTRVASPFF.